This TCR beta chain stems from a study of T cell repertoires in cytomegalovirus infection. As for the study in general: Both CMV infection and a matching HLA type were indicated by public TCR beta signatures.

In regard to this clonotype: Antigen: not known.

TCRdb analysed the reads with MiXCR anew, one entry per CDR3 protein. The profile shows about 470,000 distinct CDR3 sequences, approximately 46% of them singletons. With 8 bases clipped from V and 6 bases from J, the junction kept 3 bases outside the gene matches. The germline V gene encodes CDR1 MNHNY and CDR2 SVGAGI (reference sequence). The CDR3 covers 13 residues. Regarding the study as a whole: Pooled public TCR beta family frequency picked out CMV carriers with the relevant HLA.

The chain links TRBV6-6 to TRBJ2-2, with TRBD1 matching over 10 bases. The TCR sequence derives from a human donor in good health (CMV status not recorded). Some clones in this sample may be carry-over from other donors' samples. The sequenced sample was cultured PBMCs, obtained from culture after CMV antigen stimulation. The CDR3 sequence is CASEDRGSGELFF. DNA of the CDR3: TGTGCCAGCGAGGACAGGGGGTCCGGGGAGCTGTTTTTT.